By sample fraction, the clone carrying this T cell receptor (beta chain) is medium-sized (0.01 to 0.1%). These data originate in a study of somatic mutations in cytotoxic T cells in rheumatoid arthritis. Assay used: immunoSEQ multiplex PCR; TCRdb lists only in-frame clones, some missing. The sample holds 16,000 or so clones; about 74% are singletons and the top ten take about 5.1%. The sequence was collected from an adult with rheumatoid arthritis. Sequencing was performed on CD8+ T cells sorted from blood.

The CDR3 DNA reads TGTGCCATCAGTGAGACAGGTGGTCTAGAGACCCAGTACTTC. It yields the protein CAISETGGLETQYF. This sequence joins TRBV10-3 and TRBJ2-5, with D possibly TRBD1 on 5 matching bases. Germline-derived CDR1 and CDR2 are ENHRY and SYGVKD. Deletions cut 2 bases from V and 4 bases from J, with 11 bases between. The length of the CDR3 is 14 residues.